These 17 T cell receptor beta chains originate from one sample sequenced in a study of tumor-infiltrating lymphocytes in oesophageal squamous cell carcinoma. One entry per CDR3 protein, called by TCRdb with MiXCR from the PCR reads. The sample lists roughly 20,000 distinct CDR3 sequences, almost 40% seen once, with about 7% in the top ten. The sequenced sample consisted of blood. These receptor sequences come from a male donor with esophageal squamous cell carcinoma.

This clonotype is labeled as medium-sized. A much bigger clone sits one base away, suggesting this may be a read error. The rearrangement uses TRBV7-9 and TRBJ2-5; TRBD2 matches at 8 bases. J gave up 11 bases and V 5 bases, and 19 bases lay outside the gene matches. The CDR3 sequence is 16 residues long. CDR1 is SEHNR and CDR2 is FQNEAQ in the germline V gene (reference sequence). The CDR3 loop is CASSTFRAGGLNEQYF. The CDR3 region has the DNA TGTGCCAGCAGCACATTCAGGGCGGGAGGACTCAATGAGCAGTACTTC.

This clonotype was detected a few times. The chain recombines TRBV7-6 with TRBJ2-5; D tentatively reads TRBD1 or TRBD2 (5 bases each). V was cut by 5 bases and J by 2 bases, with 18 bases left in between. CDR1 and CDR2 from the germline V gene are SGHVS and FNYEAQ. This CDR3 comprises 16 residues. The CDR3 sequence: CASSPRDLRAQETQYF. The CDR3 DNA sequence: TGTGCCAGCAGCCCTCGGGACCTCCGGGCACAAGAGACCCAGTACTTC.

On this clonotype: The CDR3 ends on some other residue instead of the conserved phenylalanine or tryptophan, so this is likely a read error. The DNA is omitted, as the CDR3 cannot be located on it reliably, and the CDR3 follows TCRdb's listing. The V and J genes are TRBV19 and TRBJ2-7; the table assigns TRBD2, which was not confirmed against the DNA. The CDR3 is 15 amino acids in total, end residues counted. In germline, CDR1 is LNHDA, CDR2 SQIVND (reference sequence). The CDR3 reads CAGSQTRDYGYTFGS.

By frequency in the sample, this clonotype is large (0.1 to 1%). The chain couples TRBV7-8 to TRBJ2-1, with a tentative D call TRBD1 (6 bases). Per the germline V gene, CDR1 is SGHVS and CDR2 is FQNEAQ. The germline V and J ends were trimmed by 5 bases and 7 bases, with 18 bases remaining between them. There are 15 residues in the CDR3. CDR3 DNA sequence: TGTGCCAGCAGCGTCGGGACGACTCAGGGGAATGAGCAGTTCTTC. Its protein is CASSVGTTQGNEQFF. The entire variable domain, with the rest obtained from reference TRBV7-8 and TRBJ2-1, is as follows: GAGVSQSPRYKVAKRGQDVALRCDPISGHVSLFWYQQALGQGPEFLTYFQNEAQLDKSGLPSDRFFAERPEGSVSTLKIQRTQQEDSAVYLCASSVGTTQGNEQFFGPGTRLTVL.

V and J are TRBV7-3 and TRBJ2-3, with unresolved D. Trimming cost V 2 bases and J 2 bases, with 5 bases left between them. The CDR3 contains 13 residues. Germline CDR1 is SGHTA and CDR2 is FQGTGA. DNA of the CDR3: TGTGCCAGCAGCTTACAGGTCACAGATACGCAGTATTTT. As protein: CASSLQVTDTQYF.

The CDR3 region has the DNA TGTGCCTGGAGTGTACTTCGCGAGCAGTACTTC. Amino acids: CAWSVLREQYF. V and J are TRBV30 and TRBJ2-5; D remains ambiguous. The J call may be incorrect, as the DNA end agrees better with TRBJ2-7. The CDR3 is 11 amino acids. Germline values: CDR1 GTSNPN, CDR2 SVGIG (reference sequence).

By share, this clonotype ranks as medium-sized. The V call is TRBV7-9, the J call TRBJ2-1; no definite D call. This CDR3 spans 11 amino acids. Trimming removed 4 bases at V and 7 bases at J, with 5 bases between. Looked up from germline, CDR1 is SEHNR and CDR2 is FQNEAQ (reference sequence). The CDR3 sequence is CASSSANEQFF. DNA of the CDR3: TGTGCCAGCAGCTCCGCTAATGAGCAGTTCTTC.

This clonotype was observed a handful of times. This could be a read error, since a much larger clone is one nucleotide away. The chain employs TRBV18 and TRBJ2-3; TRBD1 matches 8 bases. The J call may not be correct, given that the DNA end is closer to TRBJ2-7. The CDR3 has 17 residues. Per germline, CDR1 KGHSH and CDR2 LQKENI. CDR3 loop: CASSPKQVQGGGNEQYF. The CDR3 DNA follows: TGTGCCAGCTCACCAAAGCAGGTACAGGGGGGCGGCAATGAGCAGTACTTC.

This clonotype was detected once. The chain combines TRBV11-2 with TRBJ2-7; unclear D gene. The DNA end is a closer match to TRBJ2-1, so the J assignment may be wrong. The CDR3 is 15 amino acids. Germline CDR1 SGHAT, CDR2 FQNNGV. The CDR3 coding sequence is TGTGCCAGCAGCTCCATTGGGATAAAGTACAATGAGCAGTTCTTC. Translation: CASSSIGIKYNEQFF.

This rearrangement joins TRBV7-3 to TRBJ2-7; D unclear. The J call could be wrong; TRBJ2-5 is a better fit for the DNA end. Germline values: CDR1 SGHTA, CDR2 FQGTGA. The CDR3 is 15 amino acids. CDR3 coding DNA: TGTGCCAGCAGCTTAGCCGGCAACCCCAGGGAGACCCAGTACTTC. As protein: CASSLAGNPRETQYF.

This clonotype was counted many times. The chain recombines TRBV6-1 with TRBJ1-6; TRBD1 aligns across 7 bases. V was clipped by 9 bases and J by 10 bases; unmatched bases: 6. From germline, CDR1 is MNHNS and CDR2 SASEGT. There are 12 residues in the CDR3. CDR3 nucleotides: TGTGCCAGTACGACAGGGTACTCACCCCTCCACTTT. It codes for CASTTGYSPLHF.

This clonotype is labeled as medium-sized. The V call is TRBV24-1, the J call TRBJ2-3; D perhaps matches TRBD2 (7 bases). The V gene's germline CDR1 is KGHDR and CDR2 SFDVKD. The length of the CDR3 is 16 residues. V lost 1 base and J 5 bases, leaving 15 bases between the germline ends. CDR3: CATSDFIGGQKDTQYF. For the CDR3, the DNA is TGTGCCACCAGTGATTTCATCGGGGGGCAAAAAGATACGCAGTATTTT.

The chain combines TRBV7-3 with TRBJ2-6; TRBD2 might be the D (6 bases). The closer fit of TRBJ2-1 to the DNA end suggests the J call may be wrong. Germline assignment: CDR1 SGHTA and CDR2 FQGTGA. CDR3 length: 13 amino acids. This CDR3 is CASSPAGSGEQFF. CDR3 DNA sequence: TGTGCCAGCAGCCCCGCGGGATCGGGTGAGCAGTTCTTC.

A remark on this clonotype: Possible read error: a much larger clone is one base away. CDR3: CAGSGQSLYGYTF. In DNA, the CDR3 is TGTGCCGGCAGCGGACAGTCACTATATGGCTACACCTTC. The chain has TRBV12-3 or TRBV12-4 and TRBJ1-2; D may be TRBD1 (6 bases). The CDR3 consists of 13 residues.

Sample share makes this clonotype large (0.1 to 1%). V is TRBV28 and J is TRBJ2-1, with TRBD2 identical over 7 bases. Germline V gene data show CDR1 as MDHEN and CDR2 as SYDVKM. The CDR3 length is 15 residues. V trimming: 6 bases; J trimming: 7 bases; junction bases outside the gene matches: 12. The CDR3 is CASRKLGGGGNEQFF. The CDR3 DNA is TGTGCCAGCAGAAAACTCGGTGGCGGGGGTAATGAGCAGTTCTTC. Variable domain in full (rest from reference TRBV28 and TRBJ2-1): DVKVTQSSRYLVKRTGEKVFLECVQDMDHENMFWYRQDPGLGLRLIYFSYDVKMKEKGDIPEGYSVSREKKERFSLILESASTNQTSMYLCASRKLGGGGNEQFFGPGTRLTVL.

The sample holds a few counts of this clonotype. The gene calls are TRBV9 and TRBJ2-3, with D possibly TRBD1 on 6 matching bases. Trimming removed 0 bases at V and 4 bases at J, with 12 bases between. Germline lookup yields CDR1 SGDLS and CDR2 YYNGEE. This CDR3 is built from 15 residues. CDR3 nucleotides: TGTGCCAGCAGCGTAGGAACAGGGAGTGCAGATACGCAGTATTTT. Protein product: CASSVGTGSADTQYF. Filled out from reference TRBV9 and TRBJ2-3, the complete variable domain reads DSGVTQTPKHLITATGQRVTLRCSPRSGDLSVYWYQQSLDQGLQFLIQYYNGEERAKGNILERFSAQQFPDLHSELNLSSLELGDSALYFCASSVGTGSADTQYFGPGTRLTVL.

As regards this clonotype: The CDR3 does not end in the conserved phenylalanine or tryptophan, so this is likely a read error. It is unclear where the CDR3 begins or ends on the DNA, so no DNA is shown, and the CDR3 is as TCRdb lists it. This chain connects TRBV7-3 to TRBJ2-1; the table's D call, TRBD1, has no DNA check behind it. The CDR3 length equals 15 residues, ends included. Germline loops: CDR1 SGHTA, CDR2 FQGTGA. The CDR3 protein is CASSPDRGYGYTFGS.